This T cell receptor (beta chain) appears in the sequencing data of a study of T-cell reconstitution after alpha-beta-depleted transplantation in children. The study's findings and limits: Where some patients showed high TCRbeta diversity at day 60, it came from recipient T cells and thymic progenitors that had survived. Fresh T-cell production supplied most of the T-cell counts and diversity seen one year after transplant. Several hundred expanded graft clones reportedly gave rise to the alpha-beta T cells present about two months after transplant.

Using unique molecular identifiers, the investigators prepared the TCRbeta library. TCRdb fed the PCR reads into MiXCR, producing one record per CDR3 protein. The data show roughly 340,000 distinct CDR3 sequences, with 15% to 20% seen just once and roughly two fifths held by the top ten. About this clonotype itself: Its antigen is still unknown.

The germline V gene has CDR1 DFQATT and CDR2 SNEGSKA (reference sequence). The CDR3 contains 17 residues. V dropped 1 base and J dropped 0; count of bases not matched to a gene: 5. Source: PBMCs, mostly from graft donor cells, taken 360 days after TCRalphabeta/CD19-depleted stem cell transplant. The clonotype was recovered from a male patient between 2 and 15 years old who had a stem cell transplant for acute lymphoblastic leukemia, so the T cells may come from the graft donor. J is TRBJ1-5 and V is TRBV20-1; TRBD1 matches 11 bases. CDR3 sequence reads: CSARVRGTGGSNQPQHF. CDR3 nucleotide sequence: TGCAGTGCTAGAGTCCGAGGGACAGGGGGTAGCAATCAGCCCCAGCATTTT.